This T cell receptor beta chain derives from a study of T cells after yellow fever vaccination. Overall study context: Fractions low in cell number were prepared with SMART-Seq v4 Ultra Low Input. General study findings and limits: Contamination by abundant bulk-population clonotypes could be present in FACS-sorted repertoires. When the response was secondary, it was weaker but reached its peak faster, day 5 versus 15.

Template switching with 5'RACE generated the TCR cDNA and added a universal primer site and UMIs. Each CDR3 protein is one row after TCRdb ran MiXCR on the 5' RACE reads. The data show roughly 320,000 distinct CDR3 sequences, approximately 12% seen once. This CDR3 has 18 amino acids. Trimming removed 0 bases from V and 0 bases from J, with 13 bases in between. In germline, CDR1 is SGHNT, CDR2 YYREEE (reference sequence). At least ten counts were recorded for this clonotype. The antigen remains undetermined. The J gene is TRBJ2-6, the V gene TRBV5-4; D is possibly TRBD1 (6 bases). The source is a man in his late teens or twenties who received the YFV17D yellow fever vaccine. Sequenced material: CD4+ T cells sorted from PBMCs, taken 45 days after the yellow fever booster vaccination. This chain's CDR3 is CASSLADQGTSGANVLTF. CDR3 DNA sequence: TGTGCCAGCAGCTTGGCCGATCAGGGGACCTCTGGGGCCAACGTCCTGACTTTC. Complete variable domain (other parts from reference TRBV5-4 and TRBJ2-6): ETGVTQSPTHLIKTRGQQVTLRCSSQSGHNTVSWYQQALGQGPQFIFQYYREEENGRGNFPPRFSGLQFPNYSSELNVNALELDDSALYLCASSLADQGTSGANVLTFGAGSRLTVL.